Sequencing of this T cell receptor beta chain was carried out in a study of post-analysis software for immune sequencing data. With respect to this clonotype: Its cognate antigen is unknown.

The library was made from cDNA and included unique molecular identifiers. TCRdb passed the PCR reads through MiXCR, listing each CDR3 protein once. Of about 820,000 distinct CDR3 sequences listed, roughly half are singletons. Study-wide points: In patients, about 5 TRBV segments were more frequent than in controls, with TRBV5-6, TRBV5-1 and TRBV20-1 among them. Among multiple sclerosis patients, normalized Chao1 diversity was significantly below that of controls.

The germline CDR1 and CDR2 sequences are SQVTM and ANQGSEA. The CDR3 has 14 amino acids. The V end was cut by 8 bases, the J end by 0 bases, with 14 bases between. The sample consisted of blood. This sequence was found in a girl aged 5-17 years with multiple sclerosis. The V and J genes are TRBV29-1 and TRBJ2-1, with D unresolved. CDR3 DNA sequence: TGCAGCATTGTTCCGGTCAGCTCCTACAATGAGCAGTTCTTC. Protein product: CSIVPVSSYNEQFF.